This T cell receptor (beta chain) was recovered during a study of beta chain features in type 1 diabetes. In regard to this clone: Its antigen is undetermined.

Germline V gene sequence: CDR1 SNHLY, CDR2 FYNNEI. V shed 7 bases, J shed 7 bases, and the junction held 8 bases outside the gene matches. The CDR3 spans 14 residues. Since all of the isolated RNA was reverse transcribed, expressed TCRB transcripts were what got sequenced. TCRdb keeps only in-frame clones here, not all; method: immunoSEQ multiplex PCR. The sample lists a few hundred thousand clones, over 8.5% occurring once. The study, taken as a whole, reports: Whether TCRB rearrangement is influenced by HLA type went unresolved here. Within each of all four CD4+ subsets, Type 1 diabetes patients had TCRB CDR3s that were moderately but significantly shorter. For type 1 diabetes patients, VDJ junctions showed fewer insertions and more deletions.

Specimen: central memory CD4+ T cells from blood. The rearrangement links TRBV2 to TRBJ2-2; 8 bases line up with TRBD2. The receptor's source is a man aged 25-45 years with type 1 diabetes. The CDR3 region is CASIDGRAGGELFF. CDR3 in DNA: TGTGCCAGCATCGACGGGAGGGCCGGCGGGGAGCTGTTTTTT.